The TCR beta chain described here comes from a study of blood T cell repertoires in COVID-19. Only in-frame clones appear in the TCRdb table, and some are missing; sequencing was by immunoSEQ multiplex PCR. The data contain over 400,000 clones, less than 90% of them singletons. V trimming: 6 bases; J trimming: 6 bases; junction bases outside the gene matches: 5. This CDR3 contains 13 residues. The sequence came from an older woman who had recovered from COVID-19. The sample was PBMCs or T cells enriched from blood (not recorded which). The chain recombines TRBV12-3 or TRBV12-4 with TRBJ2-1; 7 bases are a match to TRBD1. CDR3 bases: TGTGCCAGCAGCAGAGACAGGGCCAATGAGCAGTTCTTC. This encodes CASSRDRANEQFF.